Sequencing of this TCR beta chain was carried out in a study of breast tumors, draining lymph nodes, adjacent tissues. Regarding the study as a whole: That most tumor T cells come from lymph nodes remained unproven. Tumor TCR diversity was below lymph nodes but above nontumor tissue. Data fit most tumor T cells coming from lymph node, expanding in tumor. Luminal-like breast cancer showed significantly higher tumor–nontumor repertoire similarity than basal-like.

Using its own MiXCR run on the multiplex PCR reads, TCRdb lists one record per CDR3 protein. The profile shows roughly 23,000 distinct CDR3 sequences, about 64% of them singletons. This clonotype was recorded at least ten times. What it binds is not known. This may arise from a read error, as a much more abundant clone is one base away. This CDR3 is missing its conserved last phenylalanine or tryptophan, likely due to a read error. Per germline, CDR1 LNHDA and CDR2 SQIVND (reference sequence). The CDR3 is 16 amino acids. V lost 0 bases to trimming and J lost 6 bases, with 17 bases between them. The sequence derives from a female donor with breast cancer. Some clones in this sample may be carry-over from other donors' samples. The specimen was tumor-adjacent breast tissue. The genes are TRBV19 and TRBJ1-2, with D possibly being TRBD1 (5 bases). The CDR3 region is CASSIDSRQRGNGYTS. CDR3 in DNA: TGTGCCAGTAGTATAGATTCGAGACAAAGGGGAAATGGCTACACCTCC.